One and the same sample provided the 11 T cell receptor beta chains below, sequenced in a study of shared clonotypes between healthy human individuals. Assay used: immunoSEQ multiplex PCR; TCRdb lists only in-frame clones, some missing. The table lists just over 2,000,000 clones, less than 95% of them singletons. It was CD45RO-negative cells, positively selected for CCR7, that made up naive CD8 cells, with terminally differentiated effector memory CD45RA+ cells excluded. Sequenced sample: naive CD8+ T cells sorted from blood. The receptors stem from a man aged 18 to 29 in good health.

This chain uses TRBV7-9 with TRBJ1-1; D call uncertain. The V gene's germline CDR1 is SEHNR and CDR2 FQNEAQ (reference sequence). V lost 1 base, J lost 0 bases, and 12 bases lay in between. The length of the CDR3 is 16 residues. The chain's CDR3 is CASSLGTDNMNTEAFF. CDR3 in DNA: TGTGCCAGCAGCTTAGGGACGGATAACATGAACACTGAAGCTTTCTTT.

DNA for the CDR3: TGTGCCAGCACCCGCGGGAGGACCGGGGAGCTGTTTTTT. It specifies CASTRGRTGELFF. The genes are TRBV11-2 and TRBJ2-2; 8 nucleotides align to TRBD2. This CDR3 spans 13 amino acids. Germline V CDR1 and CDR2: SGHAT, FQNNGV. The trim removed 7 bases at V and 5 bases at J, leaving 3 bases unmatched.

This clone was observed a single time. This chain uses TRBV5-5 with TRBJ1-2; tentatively, D is TRBD1 (6 bases). The CDR3 spans 13 residues. V lost 0 bases and J lost 8, with 11 bases in between. Per the germline V gene, CDR1 is SGHKS and CDR2 is YYEKEE (reference sequence). CDR3 nucleotides: TGTGCCAGCAGCTTGGGCCGACAGGAGGGCTACACCTTC. Its translation is CASSLGRQEGYTF.

The chain is built from TRBV11-1 and TRBJ2-1; a weak D match, TRBD1 (6 bases). The ends were cut back, 5 bases at V and 4 bases at J, with 18 bases in the middle. CDR1 SGHAT and CDR2 FQDESV come from the germline V gene (reference sequence). The CDR3 totals 16 residues. CDR3 sequence: CASSPSRGISYNEQFF. Written as DNA, the CDR3 is TGTGCCAGCAGCCCCAGTAGGGGGATCTCTTACAATGAGCAGTTCTTC. The entire variable domain, with the rest obtained from reference TRBV11-1 and TRBJ2-1, is as follows: EAEVAQSPRYKITEKSQAVAFWCDPISGHATLYWYRQILGQGPELLVQFQDESVVDDSQLPKDRFSAERLKGVDSTLKIQPAELGDSAMYLCASSPSRGISYNEQFFGPGTRLTVL.

The rearrangement uses TRBV5-6 and TRBJ2-7, with D unclear. V dropped 0 bases and J dropped 5 bases, with 12 bases sitting between them. Germline V gives CDR1 SGHDT, CDR2 YYEEEE. The CDR3 has 14 residues. CDR3 sequence (DNA): TGTGCCAGCAGCTTGGGGCAGGTGCGGCACGAGCAGTACTTC. Residues: CASSLGQVRHEQYF.

Of note for this clone: The same CDR3 can be traced to other DNA sequences in this sample. The gene calls are TRBV29-1 and TRBJ2-7; TRBD1 is a possible D gene (6 bases). The V gene lost 6 bases and the J gene lost 3 bases, with 9 bases spanning the gap. Per germline, CDR1 SQVTM and CDR2 ANQGSEA. The CDR3 length is 11 residues. The CDR3, as DNA: TGCAGCGTGGGGGCCGGCTACGAGCAGTACTTC. It translates to CSVGAGYEQYF.

This chain links TRBV6-5 with TRBJ2-2; D gene uncertain. Germline V CDR1 and CDR2: MNHEY, SVGAGI. V shed 2 bases and J shed 6 bases, with 10 bases lying between them. This CDR3 has 14 residues. The CDR3 nucleotides are TGTGCCAGCAGTTACCCCACAAACCCCGGGGAGCTGTTTTTT. It specifies CASSYPTNPGELFF.

The rearrangement joins TRBV2 to TRBJ2-7; the D gene is possibly TRBD2 (9 bases). The CDR3 extends over 13 amino acids. Trimming removed 3 bases from V and 11 bases from J, with 17 bases in between. Germline V lookup: CDR1 SNHLY, CDR2 FYNNEI. The CDR3 here is CASSDGLATGEYF. The CDR3 nucleotides are TGTGCCAGCAGTGACGGACTAGCGACAGGGGAGTACTTC. Complete variable domain (other parts from reference TRBV2 and TRBJ2-7): EPEVTQTPSHQVTQMGQEVILRCVPISNHLYFYWYRQILGQKVEFLVSFYNNEISEKSEIFDDQFSVERPDGSNFTLKIRSTKLEDSAMYFCASSDGLATGEYFGPGTRLTVT.

The chain has TRBV27 and TRBJ2-1; maybe TRBD1 (6 bases). The CDR3 has 14 residues. Trimming shortened V by 5 bases and J by 10 bases, and 18 bases separated the two germline ends. Germline V lookup: CDR1 MNHEY, CDR2 SMNVEV (reference sequence). The CDR3 nucleotides are TGTGCCAGCAGTCCAAACCTGGGGGCTGCCGAGCAGTTCTTC. Residues: CASSPNLGAAEQFF.

The CDR3 loop reads CASSQTSSYEQYF. CDR3 sequence (DNA): TGTGCCAGCAGCCAAACTAGCTCCTACGAGCAGTACTTC. The chain is built from TRBV4-2 and TRBJ2-7, with a possible D match to TRBD2 (5 bases). The germline V gene has CDR1 LGHNA and CDR2 YNFKEQ. The CDR3 length is 13 residues. Trimming cost V 2 bases and J 0 bases, with 5 bases left between them.

This clone has more than one count but fewer than ten. The V and J genes are TRBV7-2 and TRBJ1-1; D might be TRBD1 (6 bases). CDR3 length: 15 residues. Germline V CDR1 and CDR2: SGHTA, FQGNSA. V lost 1 base and J lost 11, with 20 bases in between. The CDR3 DNA is TGTGCCAGCAGCTTAGAAGGTTGGGGGGCCCCAAGGGCTTTCTTT. It yields the protein CASSLEGWGAPRAFF.